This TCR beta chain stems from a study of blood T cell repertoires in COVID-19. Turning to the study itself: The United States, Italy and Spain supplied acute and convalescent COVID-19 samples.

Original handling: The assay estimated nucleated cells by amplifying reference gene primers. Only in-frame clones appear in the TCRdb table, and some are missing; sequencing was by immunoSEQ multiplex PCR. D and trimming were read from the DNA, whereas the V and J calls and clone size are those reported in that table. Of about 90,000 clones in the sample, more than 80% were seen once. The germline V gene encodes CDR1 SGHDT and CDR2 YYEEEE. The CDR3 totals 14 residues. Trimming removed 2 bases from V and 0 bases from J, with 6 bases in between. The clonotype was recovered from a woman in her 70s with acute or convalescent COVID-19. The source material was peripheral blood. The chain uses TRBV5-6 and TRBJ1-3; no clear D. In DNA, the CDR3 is TGTGCCAGCAGCTTTAGCTACTCTGGAAACACCATATATTTT. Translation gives CASSFSYSGNTIYF. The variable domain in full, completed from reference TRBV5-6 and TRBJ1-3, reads DAGVTQSPTHLIKTRGQQVTLRCSPKSGHDTVSWYQQALGQGPQFIFQYYEEEERQRGNFPDRFSGHQFPNYSSELNVNALLLGDSALYLCASSFSYSGNTIYFGEGSWLTVV.